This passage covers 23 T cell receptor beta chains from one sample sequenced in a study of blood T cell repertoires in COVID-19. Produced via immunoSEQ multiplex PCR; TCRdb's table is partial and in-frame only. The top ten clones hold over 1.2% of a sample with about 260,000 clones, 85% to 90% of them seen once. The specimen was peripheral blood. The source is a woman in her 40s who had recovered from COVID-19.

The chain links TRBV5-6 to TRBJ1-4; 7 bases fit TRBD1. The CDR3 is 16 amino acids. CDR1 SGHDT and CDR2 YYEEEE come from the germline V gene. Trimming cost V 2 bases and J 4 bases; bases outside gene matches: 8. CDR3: CASSFLPGDSNEKLFF. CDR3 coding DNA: TGTGCCAGCAGCTTCCTACCAGGGGACAGTAATGAAAAACTGTTTTTT.

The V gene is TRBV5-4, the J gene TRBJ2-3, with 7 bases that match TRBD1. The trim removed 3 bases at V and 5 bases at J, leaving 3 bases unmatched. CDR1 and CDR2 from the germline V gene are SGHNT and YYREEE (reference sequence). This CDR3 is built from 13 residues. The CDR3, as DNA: TGTGCCAGCAGCTGGGACAGTGGAGATACGCAGTATTTT. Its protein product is CASSWDSGDTQYF.

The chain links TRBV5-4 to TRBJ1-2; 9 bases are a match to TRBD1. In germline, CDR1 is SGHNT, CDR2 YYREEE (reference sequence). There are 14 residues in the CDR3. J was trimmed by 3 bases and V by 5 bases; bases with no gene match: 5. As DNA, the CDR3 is TGTGCCAGCAGTCCGGGACAGGGCGACTATGGCTACACCTTC. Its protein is CASSPGQGDYGYTF.

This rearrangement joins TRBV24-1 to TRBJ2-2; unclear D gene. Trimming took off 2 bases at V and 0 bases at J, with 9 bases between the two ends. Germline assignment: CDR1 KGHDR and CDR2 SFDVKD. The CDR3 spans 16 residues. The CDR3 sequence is CATSDSSPPNTGELFF. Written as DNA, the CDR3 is TGTGCCACCAGTGATTCCTCCCCTCCGAACACCGGGGAGCTGTTTTTT.

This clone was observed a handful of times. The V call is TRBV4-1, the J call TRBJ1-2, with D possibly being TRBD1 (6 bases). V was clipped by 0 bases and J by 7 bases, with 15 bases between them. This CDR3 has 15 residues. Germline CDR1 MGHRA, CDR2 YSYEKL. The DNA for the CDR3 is TGCGCCAGCAGCCAAGAGGCAGGGGTGTTAGGTGGCTACACCTTC. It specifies CASSQEAGVLGGYTF.

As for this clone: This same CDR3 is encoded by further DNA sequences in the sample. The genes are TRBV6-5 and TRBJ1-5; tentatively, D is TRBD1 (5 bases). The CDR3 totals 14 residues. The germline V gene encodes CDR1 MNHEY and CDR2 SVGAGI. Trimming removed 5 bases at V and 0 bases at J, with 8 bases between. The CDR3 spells CASSPQDSNQPQHF. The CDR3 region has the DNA TGTGCCAGCAGTCCACAGGATAGCAATCAGCCCCAGCATTTT.

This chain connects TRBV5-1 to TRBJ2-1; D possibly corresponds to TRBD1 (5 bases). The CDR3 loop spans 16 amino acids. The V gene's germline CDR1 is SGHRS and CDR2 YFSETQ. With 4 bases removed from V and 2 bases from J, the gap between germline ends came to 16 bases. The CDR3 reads CASSIPQGRAYNEQFF. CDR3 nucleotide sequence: TGCGCCAGCAGCATCCCTCAGGGTAGAGCCTACAATGAGCAGTTCTTC.

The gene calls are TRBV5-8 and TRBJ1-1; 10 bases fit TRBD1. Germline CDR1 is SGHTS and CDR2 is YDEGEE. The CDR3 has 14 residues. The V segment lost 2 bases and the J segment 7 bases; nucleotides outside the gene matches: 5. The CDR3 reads CASSFETGGFEAFF. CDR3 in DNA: TGTGCCAGCAGCTTCGAGACAGGGGGCTTTGAAGCTTTCTTT.

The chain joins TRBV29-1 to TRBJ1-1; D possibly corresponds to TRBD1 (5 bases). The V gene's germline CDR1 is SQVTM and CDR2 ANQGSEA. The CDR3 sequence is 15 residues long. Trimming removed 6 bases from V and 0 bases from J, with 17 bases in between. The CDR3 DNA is TGCAGCGTGGGGGGGATTGGGGCCATGAACACTGAAGCTTTCTTT. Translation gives CSVGGIGAMNTEAFF.

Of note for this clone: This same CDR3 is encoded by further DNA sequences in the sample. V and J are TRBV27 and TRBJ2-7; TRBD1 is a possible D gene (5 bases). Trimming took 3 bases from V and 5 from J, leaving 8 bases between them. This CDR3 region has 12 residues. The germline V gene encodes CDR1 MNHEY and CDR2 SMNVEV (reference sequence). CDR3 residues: CASSFPGNEQYF. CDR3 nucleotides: TGTGCCAGCAGTTTCCCAGGGAACGAGCAGTACTTC.

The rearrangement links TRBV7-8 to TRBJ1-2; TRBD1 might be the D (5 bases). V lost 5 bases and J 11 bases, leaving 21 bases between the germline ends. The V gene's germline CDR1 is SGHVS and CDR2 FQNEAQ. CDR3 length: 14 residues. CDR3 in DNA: TGTGCCAGCAGCATTACTCCCGAGACAGCGGGGTACACCTTC. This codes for CASSITPETAGYTF.

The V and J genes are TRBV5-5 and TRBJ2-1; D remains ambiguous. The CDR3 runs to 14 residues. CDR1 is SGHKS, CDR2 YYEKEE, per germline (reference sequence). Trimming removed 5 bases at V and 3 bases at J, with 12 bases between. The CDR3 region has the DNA TGTGCCAGCAGTTTCGACTCGAACTACAATGAGCAGTTCTTC. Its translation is CASSFDSNYNEQFF.

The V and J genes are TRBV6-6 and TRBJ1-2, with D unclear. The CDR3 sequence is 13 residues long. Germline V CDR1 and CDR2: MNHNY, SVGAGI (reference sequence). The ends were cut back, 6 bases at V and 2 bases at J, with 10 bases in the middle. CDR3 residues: CASSLGENYGYTF. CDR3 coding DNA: TGTGCCAGCAGCCTCGGTGAAAACTATGGCTACACCTTC.

The CDR3 protein is CASSRGQGSYF. CDR3 sequence (DNA): TGTGCCAGCAGCAGAGGACAGGGAAGTTACTTC. The chain joins TRBV11-2 to TRBJ2-7; TRBD1 aligns across 8 bases. The CDR3 spans 11 residues. Germline lookup yields CDR1 SGHAT and CDR2 FQNNGV. Losses at the gene ends were 5 bases for V and 13 bases for J; bases not matched to a gene: 7.

The CDR3 coding sequence is TGTGCCAGCAGCTACCTGGACAGGGCCGGCTACACCTTC. Protein sequence: CASSYLDRAGYTF. The V call is TRBV13, the J call TRBJ1-2, with 8 bases that match TRBD1. The CDR3 runs to 13 residues. Looked up from germline, CDR1 is PRHDT and CDR2 is FYEKMQ (reference sequence). Trimming took 4 bases from V and 8 from J; bases not matched to a gene: 6.

Written as DNA, the CDR3 is TGTGCCAGCAGCCAAGTGAGGGATACGGAGCTGTTTTTT. Translated: CASSQVRDTELFF. J is TRBJ2-2 and V is TRBV14; the D gene is possibly TRBD2 (5 bases). Per germline, CDR1 SGHDN and CDR2 FVKESK. This CDR3 region has 13 residues. Between the trimmed V and J ends, which lost 1 base and 10 bases, there was a span of 10 bases.

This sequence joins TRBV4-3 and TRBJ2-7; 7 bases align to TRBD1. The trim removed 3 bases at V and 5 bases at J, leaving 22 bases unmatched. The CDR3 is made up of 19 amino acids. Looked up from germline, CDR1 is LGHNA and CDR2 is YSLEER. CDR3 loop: CASSQLTGPTKSLLNEQYF. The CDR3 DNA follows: TGCGCCAGCAGCCAGCTGACAGGGCCCACGAAAAGCCTCCTTAACGAGCAGTACTTC.

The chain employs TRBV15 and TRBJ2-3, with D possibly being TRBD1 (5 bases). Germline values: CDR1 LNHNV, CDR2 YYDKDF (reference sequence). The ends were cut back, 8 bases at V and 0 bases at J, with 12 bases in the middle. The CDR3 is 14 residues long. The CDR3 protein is CATLRGPSTDTQYF. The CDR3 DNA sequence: TGTGCCACCCTAAGGGGCCCCAGCACAGATACGCAGTATTTT.

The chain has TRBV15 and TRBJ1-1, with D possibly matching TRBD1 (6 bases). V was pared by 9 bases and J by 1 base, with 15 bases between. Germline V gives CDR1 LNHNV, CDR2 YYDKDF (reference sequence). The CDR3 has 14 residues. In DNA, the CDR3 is TGTGCCACGACCCGAGGGGGGGAGAACACTGAAGCTTTCTTT. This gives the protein CATTRGGENTEAFF.

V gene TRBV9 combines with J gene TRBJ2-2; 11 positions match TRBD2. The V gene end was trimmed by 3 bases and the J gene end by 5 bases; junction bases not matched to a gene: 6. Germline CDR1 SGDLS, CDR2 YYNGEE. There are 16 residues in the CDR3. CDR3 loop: CASSGSGGAPTGELFF. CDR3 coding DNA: TGTGCCAGCAGCGGTAGCGGGGGGGCTCCAACCGGGGAGCTGTTTTTT.

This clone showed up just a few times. The CDR3 sequence is CASSEWGGGLGPQHF. The DNA of the CDR3 is TGTGCCAGCAGTGAATGGGGTGGCGGGCTAGGGCCCCAGCATTTT. The chain employs TRBV25-1 and TRBJ1-5, with D unclear. This CDR3 has 15 residues. Trimming cost V 1 base and J 9 bases, with 16 bases left between them. The V gene's germline CDR1 is MGHDK and CDR2 SYGVNS. The full variable domain, in which reference TRBV25-1 and TRBJ1-5 provide the parts outside the CDR3, is EADIYQTPRYLVIGTGKKITLECSQTMGHDKMYWYQQDPGMELHLIHYSYGVNSTEKGDLSSESTVSRIRTEHFPLTLESARPSHTSQYLCASSEWGGGLGPQHFGDGTRLSIL.

CDR3 sequence: CSVSRQGDQPQHF. As DNA, the CDR3 is TGCAGCGTCTCCCGACAGGGAGATCAGCCCCAGCATTTT. The chain recombines TRBV29-1 with TRBJ1-5; 7 bases align to TRBD1. CDR1 and CDR2 (germline): SQVTM, ANQGSEA. V dropped 6 bases and J dropped 5; count of bases not matched to a gene: 7. The CDR3 has 13 residues.

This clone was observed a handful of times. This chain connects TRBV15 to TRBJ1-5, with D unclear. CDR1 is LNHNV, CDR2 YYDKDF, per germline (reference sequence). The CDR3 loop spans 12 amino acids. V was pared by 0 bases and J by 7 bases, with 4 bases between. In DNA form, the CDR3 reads TGTGCCACCAGCAGAGACAGGCAGCCCCAGCATTTT. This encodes CATSRDRQPQHF.